This T cell receptor (beta chain) was identified in a study of cytomegalovirus exposure and HLA in healthy donors. General observations from the study: The study found most TCR sequences rare, yet found some public TCRs in many donors.

As regards this clone: Its antigen remains unknown.

The PCR made use of 60 Vbeta and 13 Jbeta primers. Clones were read by immunoSEQ multiplex PCR, and TCRdb kept only the in-frame ones, dropping some. In the table there are about 160,000 clones, 60% to 85% of which are singletons. Input material: PBMCs. The sequence came from a man in his forties or fifties in good health and CMV-seropositive.

CDR3 DNA: TGTGCCAGCAGCTTAGTGACTAGCGGCACAGATACGCAGTATTTT. This codes for CASSLVTSGTDTQYF. This chain connects TRBV11-2 to TRBJ2-3; 8 nucleotides match TRBD2. The germline CDR1 and CDR2 sequences are SGHAT and FQNNGV. With 1 base clipped from V and 1 base from J, the junction kept 1 base outside the gene matches. The CDR3 sequence is 15 residues long. Looking up the rest from reference TRBV11-2 and TRBJ2-3 gives the full variable domain: EAGVAQSPRYKIIEKRQSVAFWCNPISGHATLYWYQQILGQGPKLLIQFQNNGVVDDSQLPKDRFSAERLKGVDSTLKIQPAKLEDSAVYLCASSLVTSGTDTQYFGPGTRLTVL.